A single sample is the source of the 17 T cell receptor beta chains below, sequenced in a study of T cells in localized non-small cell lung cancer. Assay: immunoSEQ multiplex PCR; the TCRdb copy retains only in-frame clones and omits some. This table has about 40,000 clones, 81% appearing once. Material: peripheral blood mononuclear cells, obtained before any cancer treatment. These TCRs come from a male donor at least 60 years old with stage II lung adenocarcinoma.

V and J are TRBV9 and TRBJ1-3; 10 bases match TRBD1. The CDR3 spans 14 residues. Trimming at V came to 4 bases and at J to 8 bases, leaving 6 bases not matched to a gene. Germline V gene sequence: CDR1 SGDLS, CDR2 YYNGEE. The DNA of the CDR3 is TGTGCCAGCAGCTCCTGGACAGGGGGTTACACCATATATTTT. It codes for CASSSWTGGYTIYF.

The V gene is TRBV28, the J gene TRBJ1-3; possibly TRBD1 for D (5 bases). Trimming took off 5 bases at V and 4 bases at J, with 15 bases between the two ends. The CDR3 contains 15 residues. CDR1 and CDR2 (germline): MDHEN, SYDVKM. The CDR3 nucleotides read TGTGCCAGCAGTCCCCCCGGGGCAGGAGGAAACACCATATATTTT. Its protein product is CASSPPGAGGNTIYF. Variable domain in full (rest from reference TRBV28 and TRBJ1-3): DVKVTQSSRYLVKRTGEKVFLECVQDMDHENMFWYRQDPGLGLRLIYFSYDVKMKEKGDIPEGYSVSREKKERFSLILESASTNQTSMYLCASSPPGAGGNTIYFGEGSWLTVV.

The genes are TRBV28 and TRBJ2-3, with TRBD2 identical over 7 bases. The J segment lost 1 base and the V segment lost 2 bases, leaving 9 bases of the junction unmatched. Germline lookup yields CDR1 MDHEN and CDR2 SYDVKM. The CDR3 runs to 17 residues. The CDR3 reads CASSLRPGREGTDTQYF. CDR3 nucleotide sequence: TGTGCCAGCAGTTTAAGGCCGGGGAGGGAGGGCACAGATACGCAGTATTTT. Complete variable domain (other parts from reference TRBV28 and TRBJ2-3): DVKVTQSSRYLVKRTGEKVFLECVQDMDHENMFWYRQDPGLGLRLIYFSYDVKMKEKGDIPEGYSVSREKKERFSLILESASTNQTSMYLCASSLRPGREGTDTQYFGPGTRLTVL.

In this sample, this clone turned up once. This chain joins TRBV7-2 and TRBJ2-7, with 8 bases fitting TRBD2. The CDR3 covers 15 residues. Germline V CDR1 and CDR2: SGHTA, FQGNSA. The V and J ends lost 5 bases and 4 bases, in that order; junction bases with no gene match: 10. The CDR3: CASSPGGLARYEQYF. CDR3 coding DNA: TGTGCCAGCAGCCCAGGAGGACTAGCTAGGTACGAGCAGTACTTC.

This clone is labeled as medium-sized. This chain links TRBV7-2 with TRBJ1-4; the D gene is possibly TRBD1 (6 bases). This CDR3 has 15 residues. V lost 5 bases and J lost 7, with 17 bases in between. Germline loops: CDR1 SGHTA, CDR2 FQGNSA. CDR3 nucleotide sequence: TGTGCCAGCAGCCTCACCTCGTGGGGGCGTGAAAAACTGTTTTTT. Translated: CASSLTSWGREKLFF.

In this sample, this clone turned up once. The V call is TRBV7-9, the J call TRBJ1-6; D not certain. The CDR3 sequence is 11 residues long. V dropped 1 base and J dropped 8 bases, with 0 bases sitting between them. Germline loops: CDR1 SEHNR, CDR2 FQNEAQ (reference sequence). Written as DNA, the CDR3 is TGTGCCAGCAGCTTAGATTCACCCCTCCACTTT. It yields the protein CASSLDSPLHF. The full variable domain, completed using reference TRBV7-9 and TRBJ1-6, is DTGVSQNPRHKITKRGQNVTFRCDPISEHNRLYWYRQTLGQGPEFLTYFQNEAQLEKSRLLSDRFSAERPKGSFSTLEIQRTEQGDSAMYLCASSLDSPLHFGNGTRLTVT.

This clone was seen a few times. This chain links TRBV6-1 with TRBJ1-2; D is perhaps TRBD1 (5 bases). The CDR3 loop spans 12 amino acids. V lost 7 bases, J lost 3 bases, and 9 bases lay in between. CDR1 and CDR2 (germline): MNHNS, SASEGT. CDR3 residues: CASTPTDYGYTF. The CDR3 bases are TGTGCCAGCACCCCGACAGACTATGGCTACACCTTC.

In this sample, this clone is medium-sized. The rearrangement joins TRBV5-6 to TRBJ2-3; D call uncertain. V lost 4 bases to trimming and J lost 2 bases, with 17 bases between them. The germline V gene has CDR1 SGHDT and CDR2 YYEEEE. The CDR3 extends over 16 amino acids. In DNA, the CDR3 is TGTGCCAGCAGCCTACCGGGTCACACCCTCACAGATACGCAGTATTTT. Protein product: CASSLPGHTLTDTQYF.

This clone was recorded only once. DNA for the CDR3: TGTGCCAGCAGAAGTCTAGCGGGGGTCAGGGGGGAGCTGTTTTTT. It translates to CASRSLAGVRGELFF. The chain combines TRBV2 with TRBJ2-2; 10 bases fit TRBD2. The CDR3 covers 15 residues. From germline, CDR1 is SNHLY and CDR2 FYNNEI. V was pared by 6 bases and J by 8 bases, with 9 bases of the junction left unmatched.

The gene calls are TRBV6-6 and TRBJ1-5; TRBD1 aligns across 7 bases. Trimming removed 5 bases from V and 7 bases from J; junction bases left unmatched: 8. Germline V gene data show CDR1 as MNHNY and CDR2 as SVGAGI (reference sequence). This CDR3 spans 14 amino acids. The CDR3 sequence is CASSPAGQTQPQHF. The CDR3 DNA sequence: TGTGCCAGCAGTCCGGCGGGACAGACCCAGCCCCAGCATTTT.

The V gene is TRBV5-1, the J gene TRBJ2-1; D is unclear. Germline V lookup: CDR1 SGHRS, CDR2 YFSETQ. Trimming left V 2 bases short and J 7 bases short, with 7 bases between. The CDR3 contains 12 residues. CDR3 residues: CASSLTRNEQFF. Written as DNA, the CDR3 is TGCGCCAGCAGCTTAACGCGGAATGAGCAGTTCTTC.

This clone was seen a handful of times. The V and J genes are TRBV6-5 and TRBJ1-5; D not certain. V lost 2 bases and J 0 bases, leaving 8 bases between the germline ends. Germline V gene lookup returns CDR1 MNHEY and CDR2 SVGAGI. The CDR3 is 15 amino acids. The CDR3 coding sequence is TGTGCCAGCAGTTACACCGGGGATAGCAATCAGCCCCAGCATTTT. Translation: CASSYTGDSNQPQHF.

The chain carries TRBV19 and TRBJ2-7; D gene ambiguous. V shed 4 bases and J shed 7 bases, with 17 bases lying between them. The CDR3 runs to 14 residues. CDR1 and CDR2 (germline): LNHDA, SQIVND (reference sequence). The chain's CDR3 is CASSRLGNRKEQYF. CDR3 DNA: TGTGCCAGTAGTAGGCTAGGTAATAGGAAGGAGCAGTACTTC.

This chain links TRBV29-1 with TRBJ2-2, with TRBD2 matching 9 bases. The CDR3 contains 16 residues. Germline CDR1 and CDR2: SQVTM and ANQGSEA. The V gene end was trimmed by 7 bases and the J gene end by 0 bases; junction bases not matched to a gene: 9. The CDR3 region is CSARGAGGPNTGELFF. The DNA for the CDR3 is TGCAGCGCCCGGGGCGCGGGAGGGCCGAACACCGGGGAGCTGTTTTTT.

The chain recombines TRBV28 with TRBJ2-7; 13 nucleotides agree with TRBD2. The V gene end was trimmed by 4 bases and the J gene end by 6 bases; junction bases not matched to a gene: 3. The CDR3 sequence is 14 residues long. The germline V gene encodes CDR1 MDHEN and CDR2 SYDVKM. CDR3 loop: CASSWTSGRTEQYF. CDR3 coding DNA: TGTGCCAGCAGTTGGACTAGCGGGAGAACCGAGCAGTACTTC.

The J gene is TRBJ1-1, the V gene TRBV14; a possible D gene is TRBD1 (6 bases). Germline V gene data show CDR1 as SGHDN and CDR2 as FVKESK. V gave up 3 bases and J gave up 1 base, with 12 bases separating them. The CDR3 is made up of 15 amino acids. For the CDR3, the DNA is TGTGCCAGCAGCCAGCAACAGGGTTGGAACACTGAAGCTTTCTTT. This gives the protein CASSQQQGWNTEAFF.

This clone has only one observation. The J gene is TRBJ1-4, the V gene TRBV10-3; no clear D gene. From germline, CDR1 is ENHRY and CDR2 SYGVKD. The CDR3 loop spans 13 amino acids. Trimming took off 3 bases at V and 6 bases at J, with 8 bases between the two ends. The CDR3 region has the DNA TGTGCCATCAGTGACCCGAGGGATGAAAAACTGTTTTTT. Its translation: CAISDPRDEKLFF.